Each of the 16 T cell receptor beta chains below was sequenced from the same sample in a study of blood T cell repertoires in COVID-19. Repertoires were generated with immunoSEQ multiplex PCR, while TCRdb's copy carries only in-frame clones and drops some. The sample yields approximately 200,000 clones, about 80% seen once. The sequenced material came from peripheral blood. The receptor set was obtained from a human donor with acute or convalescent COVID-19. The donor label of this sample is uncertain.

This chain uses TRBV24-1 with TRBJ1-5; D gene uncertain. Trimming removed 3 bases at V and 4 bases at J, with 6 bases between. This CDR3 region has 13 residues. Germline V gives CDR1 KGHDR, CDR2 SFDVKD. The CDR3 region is CATSDTGNQPQHF. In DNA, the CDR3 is TGTGCCACCAGTGATACGGGGAATCAGCCCCAGCATTTT.

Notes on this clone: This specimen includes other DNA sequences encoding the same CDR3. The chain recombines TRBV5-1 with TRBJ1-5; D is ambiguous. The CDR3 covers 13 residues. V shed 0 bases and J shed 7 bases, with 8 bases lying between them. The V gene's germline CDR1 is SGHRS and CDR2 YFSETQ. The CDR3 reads CASSLDSNQPQHF. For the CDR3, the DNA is TGCGCCAGCAGCTTGGACTCCAACCAGCCCCAGCATTTT.

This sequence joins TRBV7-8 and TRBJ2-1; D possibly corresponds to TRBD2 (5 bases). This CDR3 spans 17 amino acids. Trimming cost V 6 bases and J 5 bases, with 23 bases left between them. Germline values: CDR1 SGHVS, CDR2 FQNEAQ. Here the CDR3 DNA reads TGTGCCAGCAGTTTGCCCCGGAGGTTTGGGCACGACAATGAGCAGTTCTTC. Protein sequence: CASSLPRRFGHDNEQFF. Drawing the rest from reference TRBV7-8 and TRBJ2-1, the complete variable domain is GAGVSQSPRYKVAKRGQDVALRCDPISGHVSLFWYQQALGQGPEFLTYFQNEAQLDKSGLPSDRFFAERPEGSVSTLKIQRTQQEDSAVYLCASSLPRRFGHDNEQFFGPGTRLTVL.

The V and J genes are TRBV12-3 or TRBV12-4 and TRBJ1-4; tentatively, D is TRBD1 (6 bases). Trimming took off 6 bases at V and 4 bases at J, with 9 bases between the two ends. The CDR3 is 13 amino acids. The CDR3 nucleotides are TGTGCCAGCAGGGACAGAAATAATGAAAAACTGTTTTTT. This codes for CASRDRNNEKLFF.

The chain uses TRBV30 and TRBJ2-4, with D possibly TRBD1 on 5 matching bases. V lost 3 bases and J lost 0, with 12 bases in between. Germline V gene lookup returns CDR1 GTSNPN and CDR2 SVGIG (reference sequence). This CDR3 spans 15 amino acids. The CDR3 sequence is CAWRGAELAKNIQYF. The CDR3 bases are TGTGCCTGGAGAGGGGCGGAACTAGCCAAAAACATTCAGTACTTC.

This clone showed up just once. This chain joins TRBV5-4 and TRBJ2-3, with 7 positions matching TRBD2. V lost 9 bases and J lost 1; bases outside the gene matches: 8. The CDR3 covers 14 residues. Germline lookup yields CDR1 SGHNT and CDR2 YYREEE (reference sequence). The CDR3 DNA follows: TGTGCCACCAACACTCTAGCGGGCACAGATACGCAGTATTTT. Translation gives CATNTLAGTDTQYF.

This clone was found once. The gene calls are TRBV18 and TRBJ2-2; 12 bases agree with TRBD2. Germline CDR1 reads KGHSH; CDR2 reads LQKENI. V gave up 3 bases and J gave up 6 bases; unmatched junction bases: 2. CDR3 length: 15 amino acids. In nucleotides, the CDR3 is TGTGCCAGCTCACCGGGACTAGCGGGTGCCGGGGAGCTGTTTTTT. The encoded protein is CASSPGLAGAGELFF.

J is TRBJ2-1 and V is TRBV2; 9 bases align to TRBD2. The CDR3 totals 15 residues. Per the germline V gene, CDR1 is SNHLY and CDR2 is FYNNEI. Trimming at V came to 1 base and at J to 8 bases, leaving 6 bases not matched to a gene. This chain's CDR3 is CASSEEAGGGDEQFF. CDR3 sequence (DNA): TGTGCCAGCAGTGAAGAGGCGGGGGGGGGAGATGAGCAGTTCTTC.

As DNA, the CDR3 is TGTGCCAGCAGTGATCGTAGTAGCGGGAGTTCGGGGGCCTACGAGCAGTACTTC. This codes for CASSDRSSGSSGAYEQYF. The J gene is TRBJ2-7, the V gene TRBV6-1; TRBD2 matches at 9 bases. Losses at the gene ends were 3 bases for V and 2 bases for J; bases not matched to a gene: 14. Germline V gene data show CDR1 as MNHNS and CDR2 as SASEGT. The length of the CDR3 is 18 residues.

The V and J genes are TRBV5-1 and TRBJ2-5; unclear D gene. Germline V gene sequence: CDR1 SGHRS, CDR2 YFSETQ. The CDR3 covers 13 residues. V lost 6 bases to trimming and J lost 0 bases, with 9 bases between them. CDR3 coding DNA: TGCGCCAGCAATCCGGAGTACCAAGAGACCCAGTACTTC. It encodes CASNPEYQETQYF.

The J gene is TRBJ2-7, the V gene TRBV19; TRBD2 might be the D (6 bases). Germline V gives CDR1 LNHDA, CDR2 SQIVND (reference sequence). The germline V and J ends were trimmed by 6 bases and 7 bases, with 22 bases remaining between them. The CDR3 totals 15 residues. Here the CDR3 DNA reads TGTGCCAGTAGACTTAGCGGAACCGGGCGTGCGGAGCAGTACTTC. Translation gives CASRLSGTGRAEQYF.

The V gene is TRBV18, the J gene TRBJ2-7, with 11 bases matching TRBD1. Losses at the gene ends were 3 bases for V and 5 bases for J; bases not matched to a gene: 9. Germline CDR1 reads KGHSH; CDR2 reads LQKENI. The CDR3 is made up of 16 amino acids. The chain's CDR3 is CASSPGTGGTRNEQYF. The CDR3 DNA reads TGTGCCAGCTCACCGGGGACAGGGGGGACTAGGAACGAGCAGTACTTC.

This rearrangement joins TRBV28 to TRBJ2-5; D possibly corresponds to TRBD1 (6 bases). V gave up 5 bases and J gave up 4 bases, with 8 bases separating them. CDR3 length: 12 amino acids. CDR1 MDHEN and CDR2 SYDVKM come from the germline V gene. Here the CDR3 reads CASSPGVETQYF. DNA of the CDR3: TGTGCCAGCAGTCCAGGGGTAGAGACCCAGTACTTC.

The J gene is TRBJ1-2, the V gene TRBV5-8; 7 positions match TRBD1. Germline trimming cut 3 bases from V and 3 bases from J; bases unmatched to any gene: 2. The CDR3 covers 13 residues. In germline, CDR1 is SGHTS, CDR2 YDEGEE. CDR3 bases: TGTGCCAGCAGCTGGGACAGAGACTATGGCTACACCTTC. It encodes CASSWDRDYGYTF.

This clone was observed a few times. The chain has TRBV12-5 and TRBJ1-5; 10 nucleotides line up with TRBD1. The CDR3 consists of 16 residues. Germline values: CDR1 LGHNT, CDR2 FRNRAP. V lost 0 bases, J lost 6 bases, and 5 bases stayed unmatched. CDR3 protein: CASGLVTGGSGQPQHF. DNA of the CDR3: TGTGCTAGTGGTTTGGTGACAGGGGGCTCGGGTCAGCCCCAGCATTTT.

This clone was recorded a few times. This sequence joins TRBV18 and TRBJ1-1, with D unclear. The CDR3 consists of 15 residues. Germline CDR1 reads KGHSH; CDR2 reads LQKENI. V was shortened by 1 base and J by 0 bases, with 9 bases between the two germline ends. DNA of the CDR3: TGTGCCAGCTCACCACTTGAGGGTGTGAACACTGAAGCTTTCTTT. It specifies CASSPLEGVNTEAFF.